This entry features one T cell receptor (beta chain) sequence. This clone has just a few counts. Which antigen it targets is not known. Base qualities are not at hand, and no much larger clone is one base apart. Explained via the paper, the time point label denotes: 4 weeks on oral tofacitinib. Taken with the paper, the label for treatment or condition translates to: oral pan-JAK inhibitor, 5-10 mg twice daily. Lesional scalp punch biopsies and peripheral blood were collected from alopecia areata patients. After PBMCs were isolated by density centrifugation and stained for CD3, CD4 and CD8, a FACSAria was used to sort CD4+ and CD8+ T cells. The receptor library was made with the immunoSEQ multiplex PCR assay. To provide template for TCR sequencing, every sample had RNA extracted and reverse transcribed into cDNA. First-strand cDNA was synthesized using SuperScript III with a 2:1 mix of oligo-dT and random hexamers. A synthetic immune receptor repertoire was used to measure amplification bias, and any remaining bias was corrected computationally. The paper's data handling went like this. Raw reads were preprocessed for error removal, and CDR3 was defined according to IMGT conventions as running from the conserved cysteine to phenylalanine. To get clonality, Shannon entropy was normalized by log2 of the number of productive unique TCRs and the result was subtracted from 1. Whether each scalp clone was CD4 or CD8 was inferred by checking scalp TCRbeta sequences against the CD4 and CD8 repertoires from sorted blood. In TCRdb, the immuneACCESS table is reduced to in-frame sequences with V and J assigned. These tables do not hold every clone; where another copy was compared, an unresolved V gene accounts for under half, and the others remain unexplained. The V and J calls and clone size were taken over from that table, and D and trimming were inferred from the DNA. The sample table holds roughly 140,000 clones, of which 75% to 85% were seen once. Around a quarter of the sample goes to the ten largest clones.

The data were taken from a study of CD8+ T cells in alopecia areata (dated by TCRdb to the late 2010s). In the study overall: Treated patients were enrolled in an open-label pilot trial of oral tofacitinib at 5 to 10 mg twice daily for moderate-to-severe alopecia areata. Scalp clonality was compared across normal scalp (n=4), patchy alopecia areata scalp (n=8), and alopecia totalis/universalis scalp (n=8). Tofacitinib-treated patients had biopsies at baseline and at 4 and 24 weeks of treatment, with a later scalp biopsy in several patients. The RNA source kit depended on sample type: the PAXgene miRNA kit for fixed scalp, the miRNeasy kit for PBMCs, and the RNeasy kit for mouse skin. For the treated patients, the SALT score, which quantifies what percentage of scalp surface area is affected, served as the measure of disease severity. To study T cell clonal expansion in alopecia areata, the researchers applied high-throughput TCRbeta sequencing to both the C3H/HeJ mouse model and human patients. Tofacitinib was given for 6 to 18 months, followed by 6 months of follow-up off drug to assess delayed response and recurrence. On the human side, TCRbeta sequencing was run on scalp tissue and on sorted CD4+ and CD8+ peripheral blood T cells from healthy controls and from alopecia areata patients with either patchy or totalis/universalis disease. TCRbeta CDR3 regions were amplified by immunoSEQ multiplex PCR using 35 Vbeta forward and 13 Jbeta reverse primers.

Broader findings and caveats from the paper: With tofacitinib, both scalp clonality and the number of expanded CD8+ clones among the top 100 scalp clones went down significantly. During tofacitinib treatment, many expanded lesional clones remained in scalp and blood, and this persistence may partly explain relapse after treatment is stopped. Lesional scalp, especially in alopecia totalis/universalis, showed higher clonality and more expanded CD8+ clones than normal scalp, suggesting antigenic drive. Shared TCR sequences between patients were less evident than in mice, which may be partly attributable to HLA diversity in the patient population. The treated cohort was small, with a single nonresponder, so links between baseline CD8+ expansion and response need larger studies. Unlike mouse skin, which is dominated by gammadelta T cells, normal human skin has resident alphabeta T cells that are also sequenced, and this complicates analysis of the scalp TCR repertoire.

Sequencing was performed on CD8+ T cells sorted from blood, taken at week 4, from a patient treated with tofacitinib. This clonotype originated in a human donor with alopecia areata.

The sequence in DNA is TGTGCCACCAGTCGACAGTCGAGCTCCTACGAGCAGTACTTC. This gives the protein CATSRQSSSYEQYF. This sequence uses TRBV15 and TRBJ2-7; a tentative D match to TRBD1 spans 5 bases. From the germline V gene (reference sequence), CDR1 is LNHNV and CDR2 is YYDKDF. Trimming removed 6 bases from V and 0 bases from J, leaving 12 bases between the germline ends. Inclusive of the bounding cysteine and phenylalanine, the CDR3 is 14 residues long. Only the CDR3 DNA stays, 42 bases, in frame from base 1.